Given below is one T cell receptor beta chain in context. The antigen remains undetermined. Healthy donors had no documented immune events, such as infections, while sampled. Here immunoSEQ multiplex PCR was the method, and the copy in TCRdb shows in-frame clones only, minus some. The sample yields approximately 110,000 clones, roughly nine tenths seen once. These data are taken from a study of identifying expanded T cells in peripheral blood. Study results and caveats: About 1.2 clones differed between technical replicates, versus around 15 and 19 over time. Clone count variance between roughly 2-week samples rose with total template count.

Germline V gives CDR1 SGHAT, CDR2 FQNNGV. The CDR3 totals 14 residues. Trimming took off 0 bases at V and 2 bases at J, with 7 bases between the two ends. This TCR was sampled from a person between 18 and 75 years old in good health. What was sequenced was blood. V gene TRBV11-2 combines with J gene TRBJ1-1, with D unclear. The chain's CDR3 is CASSLETGNTEAFF. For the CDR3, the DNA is TGTGCCAGCAGCTTAGAAACGGGAAACACTGAAGCTTTCTTT.